This TCR beta chain was found in a study of regulatory T cells in long-lasting Graves disease. Documented time point: newly diagnosed GD, antithyroid drugs for less than 3 months. The authors made the TCR library using RNA they extracted from PBMCs. The peripheral blood volume drawn was about 9 milliliters, and it was collected into EDTA tubes. CDR3-region Arm-PCR and iRepertoire HTBI primers produced the TCR beta libraries. MiXCR was run by TCRdb on the multiplex PCR reads, yielding one entry per CDR3 protein. The sample lists some 340,000 distinct CDR3 sequences, approximately 12% occurring once. Study-wide results and caveats: Gene preferences differed: TRBV28, TRBJ1-2, TRBJ2-5 in persistent cases. The TCR repertoire of persistent Graves' patients was less diverse than that of newly diagnosed ones.

This clonotype was detected ten times or more. Its antigen is currently unknown. V was cut by 1 base and J by 8 bases, with 17 bases left in between. Germline-derived CDR1 and CDR2 are LGHDT and YNNKEL (reference sequence). The CDR3 is 15 residues long. The same data also contributed to another study, on T cells in Graves' hyperthyroidism and ophthalmopathy. Per that study: Uncontrolled infection, other autoimmune disease, pregnancy and lactation each barred patients from inclusion.

This chain links TRBV3-1 with TRBJ1-2, with D unclear. This clonotype was obtained from a young woman with Graves disease. Sequenced here: peripheral blood mononuclear cells (PBMCs), sampled at new diagnosis, from a patient treated with antithyroid drugs. The CDR3 sequence: CASSQGSPSYQGYTF. CDR3 sequence (DNA): TGTGCCAGCAGCCAAGGAAGTCCGAGTTATCAAGGCTACACCTTC.